Many counts were recorded for the clone carrying this TCR beta chain. Its matching antigen is unknown. The entry originates in a study of T-cell memory formation after mild COVID-19. Across the study: The two donors had largely donor-specific TCR clusters. Notes on the study in general: Pre-infection memory contained some responding clones, which suggested that cross-reactive memory had joined. CM and EM subsets held most contracting CD4+ clones; EMRA held CD8+ ones.

The 5'RACE method, run with constant-segment primers, produced TCR alpha and TCR beta cDNA libraries (carrying sample barcodes and UMIs). From the 5' RACE reads, TCRdb called clonotypes with MiXCR, one entry per CDR3 protein. The sample includes around 500,000 distinct CDR3 sequences, roughly 18% of them seen just once. CDR3 size: 15 residues. J gave up 6 bases and V 3 bases, and 10 bases lay outside the gene matches. Germline V gives CDR1 LGHNA, CDR2 YNFKEQ. The J gene is TRBJ2-7, the V gene TRBV4-2, with 8 bases that match TRBD1. The sequence was obtained from an adult woman who had mild COVID-19 (a few samples of this study predate the infection). Cell type and time point are not known. What was sequenced was PBMCs or a T cell subset sorted from them (not recorded which). The CDR3 here is CASSHTGQGRGEQYF. In DNA, the CDR3 is TGTGCCAGCAGCCACACCGGACAGGGACGGGGCGAGCAGTACTTC.